This record looks at one TCR beta chain sequence and its context. Using immunoSEQ multiplex PCR, the repertoire was profiled, and TCRdb retains in-frame clones only, with some absent. Of approximately 46,000 clones in the sample, around 90% are singletons; the top ten hold approximately 10%. This specimen comes from a study of OX40 agonist ivuxolimab in advanced cancers. About the study: Partial responses occurred in Three dose-escalation patients, one with hepatocellular carcinoma and two with cutaneous melanoma.

This CDR3 is built from 16 residues. Germline V gene lookup returns CDR1 MGHRA and CDR2 YSYEKL. Trimming took 1 base from V and 5 from J; bases not matched to a gene: 7. The chain joins TRBV4-1 to TRBJ2-2; 7 bases are a match to TRBD2. The source was CD4+ or CD8+ T cells sorted from blood, collected in a trial of the OX40 agonist ivuxolimab. The origin of this receptor is an adult with an advanced solid tumor such as melanoma, head and neck, liver or kidney cancer. The CDR3 nucleotides are TGCGCCAGCAGCCAAGGCGTGAGGGAGGGGACCGGGGAGCTGTTTTTT. Translating it yields CASSQGVREGTGELFF.